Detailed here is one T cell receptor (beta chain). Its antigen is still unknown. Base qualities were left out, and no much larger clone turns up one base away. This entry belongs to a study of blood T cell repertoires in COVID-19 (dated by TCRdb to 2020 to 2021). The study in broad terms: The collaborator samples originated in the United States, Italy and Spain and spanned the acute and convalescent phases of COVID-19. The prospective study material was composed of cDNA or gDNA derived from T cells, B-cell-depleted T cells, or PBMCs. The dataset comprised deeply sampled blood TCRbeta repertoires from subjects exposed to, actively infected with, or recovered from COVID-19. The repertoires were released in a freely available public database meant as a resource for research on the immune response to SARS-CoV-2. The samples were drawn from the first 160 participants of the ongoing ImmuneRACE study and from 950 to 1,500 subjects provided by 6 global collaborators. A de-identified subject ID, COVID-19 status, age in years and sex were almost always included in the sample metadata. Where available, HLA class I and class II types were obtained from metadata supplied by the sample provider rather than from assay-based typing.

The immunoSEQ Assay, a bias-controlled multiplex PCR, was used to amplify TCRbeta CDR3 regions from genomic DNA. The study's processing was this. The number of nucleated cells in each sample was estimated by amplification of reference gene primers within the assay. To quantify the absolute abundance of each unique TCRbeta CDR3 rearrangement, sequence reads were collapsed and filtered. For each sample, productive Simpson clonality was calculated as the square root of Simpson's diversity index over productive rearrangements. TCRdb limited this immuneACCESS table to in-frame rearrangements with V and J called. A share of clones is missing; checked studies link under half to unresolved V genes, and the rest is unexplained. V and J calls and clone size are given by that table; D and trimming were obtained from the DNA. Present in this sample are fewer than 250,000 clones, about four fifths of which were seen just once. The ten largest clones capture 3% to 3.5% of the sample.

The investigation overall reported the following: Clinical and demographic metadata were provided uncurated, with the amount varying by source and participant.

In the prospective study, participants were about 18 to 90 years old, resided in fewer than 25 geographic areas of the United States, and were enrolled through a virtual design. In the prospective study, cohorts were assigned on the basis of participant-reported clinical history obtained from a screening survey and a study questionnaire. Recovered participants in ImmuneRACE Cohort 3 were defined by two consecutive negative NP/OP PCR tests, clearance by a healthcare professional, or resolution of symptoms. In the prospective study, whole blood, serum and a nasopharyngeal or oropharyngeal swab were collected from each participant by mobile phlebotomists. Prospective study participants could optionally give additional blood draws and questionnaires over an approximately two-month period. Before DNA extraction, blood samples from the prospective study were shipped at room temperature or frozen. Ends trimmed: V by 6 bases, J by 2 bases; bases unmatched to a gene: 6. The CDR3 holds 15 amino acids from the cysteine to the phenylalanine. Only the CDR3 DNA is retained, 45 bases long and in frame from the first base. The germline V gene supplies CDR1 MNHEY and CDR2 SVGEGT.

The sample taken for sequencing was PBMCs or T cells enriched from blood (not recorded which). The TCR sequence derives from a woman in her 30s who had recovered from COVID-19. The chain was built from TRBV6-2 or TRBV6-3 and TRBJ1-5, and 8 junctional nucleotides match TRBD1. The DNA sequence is TGTGCCAGCAGCTCCGACAGGGGCCGCAATCAGCCCCAGCATTTT. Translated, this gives CASSSDRGRNQPQHF.